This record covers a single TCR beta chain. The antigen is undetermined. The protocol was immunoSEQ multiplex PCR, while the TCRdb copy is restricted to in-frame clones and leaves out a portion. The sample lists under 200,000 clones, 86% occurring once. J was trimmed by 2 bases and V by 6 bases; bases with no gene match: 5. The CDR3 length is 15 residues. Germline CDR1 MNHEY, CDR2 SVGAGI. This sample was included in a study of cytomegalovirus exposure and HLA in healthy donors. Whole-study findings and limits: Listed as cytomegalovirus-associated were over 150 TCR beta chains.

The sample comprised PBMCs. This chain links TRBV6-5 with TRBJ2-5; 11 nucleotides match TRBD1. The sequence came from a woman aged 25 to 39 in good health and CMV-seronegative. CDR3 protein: CASSPRDRGQETQYF. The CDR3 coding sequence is TGTGCCAGCAGCCCCCGGGACAGGGGGCAAGAGACCCAGTACTTC.